Following are 16 T cell receptor beta chains from one sample sequenced in a study of blood T cell repertoires in COVID-19 (dated by TCRdb to 2020 to 2022). The library was produced with the immunoSEQ multiplex PCR assay. The table was pulled from immuneACCESS by TCRdb, which kept in-frame rearrangements only. Such tables lose some clones; where checked, under half of the loss comes from unresolved V genes, and the rest has no known cause. In this sample the table shows 84,000 or so clones, around 85% of which occur a single time. The ten largest make up 18% of the sample. The source material was peripheral blood. These TCRs come from a man older than 75 with active or convalescent COVID-19.

This sequence joins TRBV7-8 and TRBJ2-1, with 7 nucleotides matching TRBD2. Germline assignment: CDR1 SGHVS and CDR2 FQNEAQ. The V segment lost 5 bases and the J segment 5 bases; nucleotides outside the gene matches: 3. The CDR3 has 13 residues. The CDR3 nucleotides are TGTGCCAGCAGCCCGGGGAGGGACAATGAGCAGTTCTTC. Its protein is CASSPGRDNEQFF.

The J gene is TRBJ2-1, the V gene TRBV6-5; 8 nucleotides match TRBD2. The trim removed 6 bases at V and 12 bases at J, leaving 4 bases unmatched. CDR3 length equals 11 residues. The germline V gene has CDR1 MNHEY and CDR2 SVGAGI. The CDR3 region has the DNA TGTGCCAGCAGCGGGGGGGGCGGGCAGTTCTTC. Translating it yields CASSGGGGQFF.

The chain carries TRBV6-5 and TRBJ1-1; 9 bases agree with TRBD1. V shed 7 bases and J 4 bases; nucleotides not matched to a gene: 4. Germline values: CDR1 MNHEY, CDR2 SVGAGI. The CDR3 totals 13 residues. The CDR3 DNA reads TGTGCCAGCAAGGACAGGGGTTCCACTGAAGCTTTCTTT. Its translation is CASKDRGSTEAFF.

The rearrangement uses TRBV24-1 and TRBJ1-5; D might be TRBD1 (6 bases). Trimming removed 5 bases from V and 3 bases from J, with 13 bases in between. Germline assignment: CDR1 KGHDR and CDR2 SFDVKD. CDR3 length: 15 amino acids. Here the CDR3 reads CATSVGQGPNQPQHF. Written as DNA, the CDR3 is TGTGCCACCAGTGTGGGGCAGGGGCCCAATCAGCCCCAGCATTTT.

V is TRBV5-1 and J is TRBJ2-1, with 11 bases matching TRBD2. The CDR3 consists of 15 residues. Germline V lookup: CDR1 SGHRS, CDR2 YFSETQ. Losses at the gene ends were 4 bases for V and 5 bases for J; bases not matched to a gene: 5. DNA of the CDR3: TGCGCCAGCAGCAGAACTAGCGGGAGTAACAATGAGCAGTTCTTC. Its translation is CASSRTSGSNNEQFF. Together with reference TRBV5-1 and TRBJ2-1, the CDR3 gives the full variable domain: KAGVTQTPRYLIKTRGQQVTLSCSPISGHRSVSWYQQTPGQGLQFLFEYFSETQRNKGNFPGRFSGRQFSNSRSEMNVSTLELGDSALYLCASSRTSGSNNEQFFGPGTRLTVL.

V usage is TRBV10-1 and J usage is TRBJ1-1; a weak D match, TRBD1 (6 bases). Deletions cut 4 bases from V and 0 bases from J, with 12 bases between. CDR1 WNHNN and CDR2 SYGVQD come from the germline V gene (reference sequence). The CDR3 runs 15 residues. CDR3 bases: TGCGCCAGCAGTGTAGGGGGAGCGATGAACACTGAAGCTTTCTTT. Its protein is CASSVGGAMNTEAFF.

This clone was counted a few times. The J gene is TRBJ2-1, the V gene TRBV29-1; D gene ambiguous. V lost 5 bases to trimming and J lost 3 bases, with 8 bases between them. Germline V lookup: CDR1 SQVTM, CDR2 ANQGSEA. The CDR3 loop spans 12 amino acids. The CDR3 loop is CSVFVGYNEQFF. The CDR3 DNA reads as TGCAGCGTTTTCGTCGGCTACAATGAGCAGTTCTTC.

The chain has TRBV18 and TRBJ2-1; 8 bases align to TRBD1. This CDR3 has 12 amino acids. In germline, CDR1 is KGHSH, CDR2 LQKENI. Trimming took 3 bases from V and 15 from J; bases not matched to a gene: 7. The CDR3, as DNA: TGTGCCAGCTCACCGGGGACAGGCGACAGGTTCTTC. It yields the protein CASSPGTGDRFF.

In this sample, this clone turned up a few times. J is TRBJ1-5 and V is TRBV12-3 or TRBV12-4, with no clear D. V shed 3 bases and J shed 3 bases, with 6 bases lying between them. CDR3 size: 13 residues. The CDR3: CASSFEANQPQHF. CDR3 in DNA: TGTGCCAGCAGTTTTGAGGCCAATCAGCCCCAGCATTTT.

The genes are TRBV7-9 and TRBJ2-1; 11 positions agree with TRBD2. CDR1 is SEHNR and CDR2 is FQNEAQ in the germline V gene (reference sequence). Unmatched junction bases numbered 3, after V lost 3 bases and J lost 5 bases. The CDR3 runs to 15 residues. CDR3 nucleotides: TGTGCCAGCAGCTTTCGGACTAGCGGGCACAATGAGCAGTTCTTC. It encodes CASSFRTSGHNEQFF.

The chain couples TRBV11-2 to TRBJ2-1; the match to TRBD2 covers 8 bases. This CDR3 has 15 amino acids. Germline V gene lookup returns CDR1 SGHAT and CDR2 FQNNGV. The trim removed 1 base at V and 2 bases at J, leaving 1 base unmatched. As DNA, the CDR3 is TGTGCCAGCAGCTTAGTGCGGGGGGCCTACAATGAGCAGTTCTTC. Translating gives CASSLVRGAYNEQFF.

This clone was recorded at least ten times. The rearrangement uses TRBV18 and TRBJ1-1; D is unresolved. With 3 bases removed from V and 0 bases from J, the gap between germline ends came to 2 bases. This CDR3 is built from 12 residues. The germline gives CDR1 KGHSH, CDR2 LQKENI. The CDR3 sequence: CASSPLNTEAFF. The CDR3 DNA sequence: TGTGCCAGCTCACCCTTGAACACTGAAGCTTTCTTT.

The V gene is TRBV6-5, the J gene TRBJ1-4; no clear D. The CDR3 runs 14 residues. Germline-derived CDR1 and CDR2 are MNHEY and SVGAGI. The V and J ends lost 2 bases and 0 bases respectively, with 4 bases between them. The CDR3 nucleotides read TGTGCCAGCAGTTACACTACAACTAATGAAAAACTGTTTTTT. It codes for CASSYTTTNEKLFF.

This clone is a singleton in its sample. The V gene is TRBV6-6, the J gene TRBJ2-2, with D hard to call. Per germline, CDR1 MNHNY and CDR2 SVGAGI (reference sequence). V was cut by 2 bases and J by 8 bases, with 12 bases left in between. CDR3 size: 14 residues. This CDR3 reads CASSYEMPGGELFF. CDR3 bases: TGTGCCAGCAGTTACGAGATGCCCGGTGGGGAGCTGTTTTTT.

There are a few counts of this clone. CDR3 sequence: CASSPTWANYGYTF. Here the CDR3 DNA reads TGTGCCAGCTCACCGACATGGGCTAACTATGGCTACACCTTC. This chain connects TRBV18 to TRBJ1-2, with unresolved D. Germline CDR1 KGHSH, CDR2 LQKENI. Trimming stripped 3 bases from V and 0 bases from J, with 8 bases between. CDR3 length: 14 amino acids.

This clone was counted once. The rearrangement links TRBV7-9 to TRBJ2-5, with a tentative D call TRBD1 (8 bases). The CDR3 is made up of 16 amino acids. V was clipped by 4 bases and J by 4 bases, with 19 bases between them. Per the germline V gene, CDR1 is SEHNR and CDR2 is FQNEAQ (reference sequence). CDR3 in amino acids: CASSSRRTGRGETQYF. The CDR3 region has the DNA TGTGCCAGCAGCTCAAGGCGGACAGGGAGGGGAGAGACCCAGTACTTC.